The subject of this entry is one T cell receptor (beta chain). What it binds is unknown. The sample is drawn from a study of shared clonotypes between healthy human individuals. Study conclusions and caveats: Relative to memory subsets, naive subsets generally showed larger estimated richness.

An assay was performed, and its level was deep. The data were produced by immunoSEQ multiplex PCR, yet TCRdb's version contains in-frame clones alone and is incomplete. The profile shows some 1,600,000 clones, nearly 99% of them singletons. V gave up 1 base and J gave up 4 bases; unmatched junction bases: 5. Germline V lookup: CDR1 SGHNT, CDR2 YYREEE (reference sequence). The CDR3 loop spans 15 amino acids. From CD4+ cells came CD45RA+ naive and CD45RA-negative memory subsets. The clonotype originates from a man aged 25-45 years in good health. V gene TRBV5-4 combines with J gene TRBJ1-2, with TRBD1 matching over 9 bases. The sample taken for sequencing was naive CD4+ T cells sorted from blood. Subset defined: CD45RA+ positively selected. The CDR3 spells CASSLMDRGFYGYTF. CDR3 nucleotides: TGTGCCAGCAGCTTGATGGACAGGGGATTCTATGGCTACACCTTC.